This T cell receptor beta chain was found in a study of human T cells and chemical hapten exposure. Study background: Investigators sensitized about 2 cm by about 2 cm of upper inner arm skin with 2% DPC. From small differences in pooled library volume came most of the variation in per-sample TCR yields.

CDR1 and CDR2 (germline): SQVTM, ANQGSEA. V dropped 2 bases and J dropped 0; count of bases not matched to a gene: 1. The CDR3 spans 15 residues. General study points: Patch test scores rose with PT1 expanded TCR counts, a positive correlation.

This clonotype was picked up a small number of times. Antigen: not known. Each CDR3 protein gets one entry after TCRdb re-called the RACE reads with MiXCR. Altogether 210,000 or so distinct CDR3 sequences are present, under 30% being singletons, with the ten largest covering roughly 2.5%. Sample time point: patch test 3, about 24 weeks after DPC sensitization. Treatment indicated: therapeutic diphenylcyclopropenone sensitization with weekly scalp DPC. The sequence derives from a woman in her 40s with alopecia areata. Some clones in this sample may be carry-over from other donors' samples. The sample here was whole blood, taken in connection with sensitization to the hapten diphenylcyclopropenone (DPC). The chain carries TRBV29-1 and TRBJ2-3, with 11 positions matching TRBD2. The chain's CDR3 is CSVERTSGSTDTQYF. CDR3 DNA sequence: TGCAGCGTTGAAAGGACTAGCGGGAGCACAGATACGCAGTATTTT.